This paragraph reports one TCR beta chain. Its antigen remains unknown. This entry is derived from a study of cytomegalovirus exposure and HLA in healthy donors. The wider study: Ancestry clustering placed 70% to 90% of a few hundred genotyped donors in the Caucasian-associated cluster.

PCR was performed using 60 Vbeta and 13 Jbeta primers. This table comes from immunoSEQ multiplex PCR, and its TCRdb copy is limited to in-frame clones, with some not included. The sample contains 150,000 to 200,000 clones, 82% of which appear only once. Samples came from healthy bone marrow donors. Study findings and constraints: Versus the approximately 670-donor mean, an Asian-associated ancestry cluster reportedly showed fewer N-insertions in a later analysis. Later work associated roughly 15,000 TCR beta sequences with HLA alleles at 0.05 false discovery rate.

Source material: PBMCs. The sequence came from a male donor in good health and CMV-seropositive.

The CDR3 nucleotides are TGTGCCAGTAGCGGAGGACTGACAAACACCATATATTTT. Protein product: CASSGGLTNTIYF. The rearrangement joins TRBV19 to TRBJ1-3; D ambiguous. Germline V gene lookup returns CDR1 LNHDA and CDR2 SQIVND (reference sequence). V was pared by 6 bases and J by 6 bases, with 12 bases between. CDR3 length: 13 amino acids.